The clone carrying this T cell receptor (beta chain) was observed a single time. With 0 bases removed from V and 3 bases from J, the gap between germline ends came to 12 bases. This CDR3 comprises 15 residues. CDR1 SGHRS and CDR2 YFSETQ come from the germline V gene. This entry is derived from a study of blood T cell repertoires in COVID-19. Study at large: Sites across the United States, Italy and Spain contributed samples from acute and convalescent COVID-19. Sample material is recorded as cDNA or gDNA derived from T cells, B-cell-depleted T cells, or PBMCs.

Original processing methods: Reference gene primers were amplified, and this amplification served to estimate nucleated cell counts. Profiled with immunoSEQ multiplex PCR; TCRdb holds only in-frame clones, not every one. That table gives V, J and clone size, and the DNA gave D and trimming. This sample has approximately 170,000 clones; about 86% occur once, and the top ten carry around 9%. Sequencing was performed on peripheral blood. This sequence was found in a man aged 50 or older with active or convalescent COVID-19. The chain recombines TRBV5-1 with TRBJ1-1, with no clear D. The CDR3 loop reads CASSLGPGRDTEAFF. In DNA, the CDR3 is TGCGCCAGCAGCTTGGGGCCCGGGAGGGACACTGAAGCTTTCTTT.